The next 9 T cell receptor beta chains were all read from a single sample in a study of cytomegalovirus exposure and HLA in healthy donors. With 60 Vbeta and 13 Jbeta primers, the PCR was carried out. This table comes from immunoSEQ multiplex PCR, and its TCRdb copy is limited to in-frame clones, with some not included. The sample carries some 80,000 clones, about 78% recorded once. What was sequenced was PBMCs. The receptor source for this set is a man between 18 and 29 years old in good health and CMV-seropositive.

V is TRBV10-3 and J is TRBJ1-3; TRBD1 is a possible D gene (5 bases). CDR3 size: 14 residues. CDR1 is ENHRY, CDR2 SYGVKD, per germline. V lost 10 bases and J 4 bases, leaving 17 bases between the germline ends. The CDR3 loop reads CATHGRAVGNTIYF. CDR3 bases: TGTGCCACCCACGGCAGGGCGGTAGGAAACACCATATATTTT.

This clone was seen a few times. The chain carries TRBV5-4 and TRBJ2-5; the match to TRBD1 covers 12 bases. Losses at the gene ends were 4 bases for V and 5 bases for J; bases not matched to a gene: 9. This CDR3 has 16 residues. Per the germline V gene, CDR1 is SGHNT and CDR2 is YYREEE (reference sequence). CDR3: CASSLGGTGGLETQYF. CDR3 DNA sequence: TGTGCCAGCAGCCTCGGGGGGACAGGGGGCCTGGAGACCCAGTACTTC.

This clone was seen only once. The chain uses TRBV27 and TRBJ2-7; 8 bases are a match to TRBD1. This CDR3 region has 14 residues. The V and J ends lost 5 bases and 3 bases, in that order; junction bases with no gene match: 6. CDR1 is MNHEY, CDR2 SMNVEV, per germline (reference sequence). The CDR3 sequence: CASSRTGTGYEQYF. The CDR3 DNA sequence: TGTGCCAGCAGTCGGACAGGGACAGGCTACGAGCAGTACTTC.

V and J are TRBV6-5 and TRBJ2-5; D is perhaps TRBD2 (5 bases). Germline V gene sequence: CDR1 MNHEY, CDR2 SVGAGI. The V end lost 0 bases, the J end lost 5 bases, and 13 bases lay between the germline ends. The CDR3 runs to 15 residues. This CDR3 is CASSYSRLLGETQYF. In DNA, the CDR3 is TGTGCCAGCAGTTACTCGCGACTATTGGGGGAGACCCAGTACTTC.

The V and J genes are TRBV11-2 and TRBJ1-1; a weak D match, TRBD1 (5 bases). The CDR3 consists of 15 residues. Per germline, CDR1 SGHAT and CDR2 FQNNGV. V was trimmed by 8 bases and J by 4 bases, leaving 20 bases between them. This chain's CDR3 is CASGVGRPGGTEAFF. The CDR3 region has the DNA TGTGCCAGCGGTGTTGGTCGTCCGGGGGGCACTGAAGCTTTCTTT.

V gene TRBV7-8 combines with J gene TRBJ2-5, with D possibly being TRBD2 (5 bases). Between the trimmed V and J ends, which lost 4 bases and 2 bases, there was a span of 17 bases. The CDR3 is made up of 16 amino acids. Per germline, CDR1 SGHVS and CDR2 FQNEAQ. In DNA form, the CDR3 reads TGTGCCAGCAGCTCCCCCATGGGAGACATACAAGAGACCCAGTACTTC. Amino acids: CASSSPMGDIQETQYF.

This chain uses TRBV5-1 with TRBJ2-3; no firm D call. Trimming stripped 4 bases from V and 0 bases from J, with 12 bases between. Germline CDR1 is SGHRS and CDR2 is YFSETQ. This CDR3 has 15 amino acids. The CDR3 protein is CASSPSAPSTDTQYF. The DNA for the CDR3 is TGCGCCAGCAGCCCCAGCGCCCCTAGCACAGATACGCAGTATTTT.

The rearrangement links TRBV2 to TRBJ2-1; TRBD2 aligns across 13 bases. The CDR3 sequence is 16 residues long. Germline-derived CDR1 and CDR2 are SNHLY and FYNNEI. The ends lost 6 bases at V and 7 bases at J; junction bases unmatched: 9. Here the CDR3 DNA reads TGTGCCAGCAGCCAGTCACTAGCGGGAGGGTCTAATGAGCAGTTCTTC. Its protein is CASSQSLAGGSNEQFF.

The chain employs TRBV5-1 and TRBJ2-7; 9 bases are shared with TRBD1. Losses at the gene ends were 4 bases for V and 1 base for J; bases not matched to a gene: 6. From germline, CDR1 is SGHRS and CDR2 YFSETQ. The CDR3 is 15 amino acids. For the CDR3, the DNA is TGCGCCAGCAGCCCCCCGGGACAGGGTTCCTACGAGCAGTACTTC. This codes for CASSPPGQGSYEQYF.